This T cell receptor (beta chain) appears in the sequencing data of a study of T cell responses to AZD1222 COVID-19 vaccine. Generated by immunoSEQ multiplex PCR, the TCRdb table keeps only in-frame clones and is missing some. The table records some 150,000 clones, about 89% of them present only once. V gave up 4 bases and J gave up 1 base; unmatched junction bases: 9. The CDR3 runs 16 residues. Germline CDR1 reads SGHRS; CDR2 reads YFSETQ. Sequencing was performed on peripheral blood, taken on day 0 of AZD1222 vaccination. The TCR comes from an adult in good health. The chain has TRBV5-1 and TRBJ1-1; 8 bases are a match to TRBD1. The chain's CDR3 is CASSIRTGKGNTEAFF. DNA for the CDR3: TGCGCCAGCAGCATCAGGACAGGGAAAGGGAACACTGAAGCTTTCTTT.